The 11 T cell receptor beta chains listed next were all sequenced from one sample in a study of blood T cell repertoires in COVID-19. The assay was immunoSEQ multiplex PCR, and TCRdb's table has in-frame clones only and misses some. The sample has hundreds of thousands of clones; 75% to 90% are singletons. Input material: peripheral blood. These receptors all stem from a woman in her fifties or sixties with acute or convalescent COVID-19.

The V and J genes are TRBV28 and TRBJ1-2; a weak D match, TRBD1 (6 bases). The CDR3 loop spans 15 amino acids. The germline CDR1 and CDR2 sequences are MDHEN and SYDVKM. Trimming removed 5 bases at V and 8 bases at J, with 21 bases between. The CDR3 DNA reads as TGTGCCAGCAGTCACCCTCCTTACAGGGCCCGGGGCTACACCTTC. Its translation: CASSHPPYRARGYTF.

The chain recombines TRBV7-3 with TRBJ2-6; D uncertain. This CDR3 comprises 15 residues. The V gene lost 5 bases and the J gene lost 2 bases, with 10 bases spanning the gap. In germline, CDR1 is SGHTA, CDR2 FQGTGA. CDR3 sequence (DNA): TGTGCCAGCAGCCAGAAGATCCCTGGGGCCAACGTCCTGACTTTC. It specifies CASSQKIPGANVLTF.

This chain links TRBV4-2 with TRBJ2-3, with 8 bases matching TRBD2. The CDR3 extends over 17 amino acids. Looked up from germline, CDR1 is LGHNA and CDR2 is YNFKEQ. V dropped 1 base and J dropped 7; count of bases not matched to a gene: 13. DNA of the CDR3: TGTGCCAGCAGCCAAGTAGGTTCGGGGGGGCAGGCAAATACGCAGTATTTT. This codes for CASSQVGSGGQANTQYF.

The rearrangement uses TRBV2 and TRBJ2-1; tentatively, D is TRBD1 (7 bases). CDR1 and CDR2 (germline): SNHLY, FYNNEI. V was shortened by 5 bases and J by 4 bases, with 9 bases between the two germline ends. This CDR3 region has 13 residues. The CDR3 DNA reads TGTGCCAGCAGTTCAGGGGGGTACAATGAGCAGTTCTTC. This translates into CASSSGGYNEQFF. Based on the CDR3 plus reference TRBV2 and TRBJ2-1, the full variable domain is EPEVTQTPSHQVTQMGQEVILRCVPISNHLYFYWYRQILGQKVEFLVSFYNNEISEKSEIFDDQFSVERPDGSNFTLKIRSTKLEDSAMYFCASSSGGYNEQFFGPGTRLTVL.

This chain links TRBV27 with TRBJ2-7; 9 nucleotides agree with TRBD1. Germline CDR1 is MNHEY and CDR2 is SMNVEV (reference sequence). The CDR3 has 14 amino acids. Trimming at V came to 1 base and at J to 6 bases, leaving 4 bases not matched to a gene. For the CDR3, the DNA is TGTGCCAGCAGTTTATACAGGGGGCTATCCGAGCAGTACTTC. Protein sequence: CASSLYRGLSEQYF.

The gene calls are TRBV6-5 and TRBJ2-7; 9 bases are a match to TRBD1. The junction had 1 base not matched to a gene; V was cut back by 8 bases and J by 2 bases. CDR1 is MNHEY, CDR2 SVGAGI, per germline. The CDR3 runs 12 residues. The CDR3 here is CASGDRAYEQYF. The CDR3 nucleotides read TGTGCCAGCGGGGACAGGGCCTACGAGCAGTACTTC.

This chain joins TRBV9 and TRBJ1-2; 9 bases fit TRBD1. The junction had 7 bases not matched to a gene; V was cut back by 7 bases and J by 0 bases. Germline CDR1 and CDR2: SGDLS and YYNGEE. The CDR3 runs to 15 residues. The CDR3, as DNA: TGTGCCAGCGGGGGGACAGGGCCTTCTAACTATGGCTACACCTTC. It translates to CASGGTGPSNYGYTF.

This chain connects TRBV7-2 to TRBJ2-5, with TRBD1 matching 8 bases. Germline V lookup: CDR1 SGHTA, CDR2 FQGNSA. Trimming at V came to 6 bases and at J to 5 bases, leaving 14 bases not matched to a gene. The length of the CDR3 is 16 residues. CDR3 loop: CASSLGPGGIGETQYF. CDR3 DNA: TGTGCCAGCAGTTTGGGACCAGGGGGCATTGGGGAGACCCAGTACTTC.

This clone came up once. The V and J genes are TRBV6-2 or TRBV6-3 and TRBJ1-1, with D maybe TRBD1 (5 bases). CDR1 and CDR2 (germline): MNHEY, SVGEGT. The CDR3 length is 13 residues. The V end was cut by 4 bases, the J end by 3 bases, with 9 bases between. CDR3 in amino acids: CASSFMTDTEAFF. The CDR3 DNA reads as TGTGCCAGCAGTTTCATGACAGACACTGAAGCTTTCTTT.

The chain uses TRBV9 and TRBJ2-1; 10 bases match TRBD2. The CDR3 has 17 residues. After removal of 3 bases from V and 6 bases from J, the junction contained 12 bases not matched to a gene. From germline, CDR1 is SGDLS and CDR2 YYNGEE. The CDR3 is CASSEPPGASGSNEQFF. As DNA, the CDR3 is TGTGCCAGCAGCGAACCGCCTGGGGCTAGCGGGAGCAATGAGCAGTTCTTC.

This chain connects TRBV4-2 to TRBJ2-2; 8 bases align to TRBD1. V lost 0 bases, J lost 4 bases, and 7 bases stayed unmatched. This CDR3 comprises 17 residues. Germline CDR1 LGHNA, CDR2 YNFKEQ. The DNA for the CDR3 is TGTGCCAGCAGCCAAGATCGGGGACAGGCGAGCACCGGGGAGCTGTTTTTT. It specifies CASSQDRGQASTGELFF.